These 31 T cell receptor beta chains came from one sample sequenced in a study of blood T cell repertoires in COVID-19 (dated by TCRdb to the early 2020s). Library prep was done by the immunoSEQ multiplex PCR assay. TCRdb stores this immuneACCESS table with in-frame sequences only. Part of the clones is absent; in the studies checked, under half of the shortfall reflects unresolved V genes, and no reason is known for the rest. In all, the sample holds about 230,000 clones, and roughly 83% of those were seen once. Under 3% of the sample goes to the ten largest clones. Sequenced material: peripheral blood. Source of these receptors: a woman in her seventies with active or convalescent COVID-19.

The chain has TRBV5-1 and TRBJ2-1; TRBD1 agrees at 7 bases. CDR1 SGHRS and CDR2 YFSETQ come from the germline V gene. After removal of 0 bases from V and 4 bases from J, the junction contained 7 bases not matched to a gene. The CDR3 totals 16 residues. The CDR3 is CASSLDGQVTYNEQFF. The CDR3 DNA reads as TGCGCCAGCAGCTTGGATGGACAGGTTACTTACAATGAGCAGTTCTTC.

The gene calls are TRBV10-1 and TRBJ1-1, with TRBD1 matching 12 bases. From germline, CDR1 is WNHNN and CDR2 SYGVQD (reference sequence). The CDR3 is 14 residues long. The ends lost 6 bases at V and 4 bases at J; junction bases unmatched: 3. CDR3 region: CASSPGQGATEAFF. The CDR3 coding sequence is TGCGCCAGCAGCCCGGGACAGGGGGCCACTGAAGCTTTCTTT.

The chain couples TRBV4-1 to TRBJ2-7, with 7 bases aligning to TRBD1. There are 15 residues in the CDR3. Per the germline V gene, CDR1 is MGHRA and CDR2 is YSYEKL. With 5 bases clipped from V and 1 base from J, the junction kept 8 bases outside the gene matches. The CDR3 sequence: CASSSDRLKSYEQYF. The CDR3, as DNA: TGCGCCAGCAGCTCGGACAGGTTGAAGTCCTACGAGCAGTACTTC.

The rearrangement uses TRBV5-1 and TRBJ1-4; weak D call: TRBD1 (6 bases). Trimming pared 4 bases from V and 5 bases from J, leaving 9 bases between. The CDR3 consists of 13 residues. Germline CDR1 reads SGHRS; CDR2 reads YFSETQ. CDR3 sequence reads: CASSRTENEKLFF. As DNA, the CDR3 is TGCGCCAGCAGCAGGACAGAGAATGAAAAACTGTTTTTT.

The V gene is TRBV12-5, the J gene TRBJ1-2; TRBD1 might be the D (5 bases). Germline lookup yields CDR1 LGHNT and CDR2 FRNRAP. This CDR3 has 14 residues. V was cut by 7 bases and J by 2 bases, with 14 bases left in between. The CDR3 DNA reads as TGTGCTAGTGCCCCCCCTGGGGGGAACTATGGCTACACCTTC. Its translation: CASAPPGGNYGYTF.

The chain couples TRBV3-1 (or the pseudogene TRBV3-2) to TRBJ2-3, with a tentative D call TRBD2 (6 bases). Trimming took 5 bases from V and 5 from J, leaving 17 bases between them. The CDR3 totals 15 residues. Germline lookup yields CDR1 LGHDT and CDR2 YNNKEL (reference sequence). The CDR3: CASSSQGLAGDTQYF. Here the CDR3 DNA reads TGTGCCAGCAGCTCCCAGGGACTTGCAGGAGATACGCAGTATTTT.

The rearrangement uses TRBV5-1 and TRBJ1-2; no reliable D call. The V end was cut by 0 bases, the J end by 4 bases, with 10 bases between. The CDR3 extends over 14 amino acids. Per germline, CDR1 SGHRS and CDR2 YFSETQ. The CDR3 nucleotides read TGCGCCAGCAGCTTGGAGAGGGAGGCCTATGGCTACACCTTC. Translating it yields CASSLEREAYGYTF.

This clone has a count of ten or more. The rearrangement joins TRBV28 to TRBJ1-5; D unresolved. V lost 7 bases and J lost 6, with 10 bases in between. Per the germline V gene, CDR1 is MDHEN and CDR2 is SYDVKM. The CDR3 extends over 12 amino acids. CDR3 sequence: CASNLARQPQHF. The CDR3 nucleotides are TGTGCCAGCAATCTAGCGCGTCAGCCCCAGCATTTT. The whole variable domain, filled in from reference TRBV28 and TRBJ1-5, reads DVKVTQSSRYLVKRTGEKVFLECVQDMDHENMFWYRQDPGLGLRLIYFSYDVKMKEKGDIPEGYSVSREKKERFSLILESASTNQTSMYLCASNLARQPQHFGDGTRLSIL.

The J gene is TRBJ1-2, the V gene TRBV19; D may be TRBD1 (5 bases). The V gene's germline CDR1 is LNHDA and CDR2 SQIVND (reference sequence). The V end was cut by 10 bases, the J end by 7 bases, with 16 bases between. The CDR3 covers 12 residues. DNA for the CDR3: TGTGCCACCTCCCCGGGGGACGTTGGCTACACCTTC. Translated: CATSPGDVGYTF.

This sequence joins TRBV5-4 and TRBJ2-5; a weak D match, TRBD2 (6 bases). Germline loops: CDR1 SGHNT, CDR2 YYREEE (reference sequence). Trimming cost V 3 bases and J 5 bases, with 11 bases left between them. The CDR3 is 13 residues long. DNA of the CDR3: TGTGCCAGCAGCTGGAGGGGAGCGGAGACCCAGTACTTC. It yields the protein CASSWRGAETQYF.

The V gene is TRBV5-5, the J gene TRBJ1-6; 8 bases agree with TRBD1. V lost 6 bases, J lost 8 bases, and 7 bases stayed unmatched. The CDR3 length is 14 residues. Germline CDR1 reads SGHKS; CDR2 reads YYEKEE (reference sequence). CDR3 region: CASKWGTGDSPLHF. As DNA, the CDR3 is TGTGCCAGCAAATGGGGGACAGGTGATTCACCCCTCCACTTT.

The rearrangement uses TRBV2 and TRBJ2-5, with 12 bases aligning to TRBD2. V lost 5 bases and J lost 7; bases outside the gene matches: 8. Germline V gives CDR1 SNHLY, CDR2 FYNNEI. CDR3 length: 15 residues. CDR3 bases: TGTGCCAGCAGTACCGGGCTAGCGGGGGGGAGGACCCAGTACTTC. This encodes CASSTGLAGGRTQYF.

The V call is TRBV3-1 (or the pseudogene TRBV3-2), the J call TRBJ2-1; possibly TRBD1 for D (6 bases). There are 14 residues in the CDR3. The germline V and J ends were trimmed by 7 bases and 9 bases, with 19 bases remaining between them. Looked up from germline, CDR1 is LGHDT and CDR2 is YNNKEL (reference sequence). The CDR3 loop reads CASMHQGGRGEQFF. In nucleotides, the CDR3 is TGTGCCAGCATGCACCAAGGGGGTAGGGGTGAGCAGTTCTTC.

This chain connects TRBV3-1 (or the pseudogene TRBV3-2) to TRBJ2-1; 9 positions agree with TRBD2. J lost 9 bases, V lost 1 base, and 4 bases had no gene match. The CDR3 loop spans 14 amino acids. Germline-derived CDR1 and CDR2 are LGHDT and YNNKEL (reference sequence). CDR3 in amino acids: CASSQAGLAGEQFF. As DNA, the CDR3 is TGTGCCAGCAGCCAAGCGGGACTAGCCGGTGAGCAGTTCTTC.

The V and J genes are TRBV30 and TRBJ1-2; D is uncertain. Germline V gene lookup returns CDR1 GTSNPN and CDR2 SVGIG (reference sequence). V was trimmed by 0 bases and J by 2 bases, leaving 13 bases between them. This CDR3 is 15 amino acids long. The CDR3 DNA is TGTGCCTGGAGTGTACCGGGGAGGTCGAACTATGGCTACACCTTC. Residues: CAWSVPGRSNYGYTF.

The V call is TRBV7-6, the J call TRBJ2-7; D is unclear. V lost 0 bases to trimming and J lost 2 bases, with 5 bases between them. Germline assignment: CDR1 SGHVS and CDR2 FNYEAQ. CDR3 length: 13 amino acids. The CDR3 sequence: CASSLAAAYEQYF. The CDR3 region has the DNA TGTGCCAGCAGCTTAGCGGCAGCCTACGAGCAGTACTTC.

This clone was observed a handful of times. The rearrangement links TRBV5-6 to TRBJ2-1, with 7 bases fitting TRBD1. The CDR3 is made up of 14 amino acids. Germline CDR1 is SGHDT and CDR2 is YYEEEE. The trim removed 0 bases at V and 6 bases at J, leaving 3 bases unmatched. CDR3 residues: CASSLVGGGNEQFF. CDR3 bases: TGTGCCAGCAGCTTGGTAGGGGGCGGCAATGAGCAGTTCTTC. The entire variable domain, with the rest obtained from reference TRBV5-6 and TRBJ2-1, is as follows: DAGVTQSPTHLIKTRGQQVTLRCSPKSGHDTVSWYQQALGQGPQFIFQYYEEEERQRGNFPDRFSGHQFPNYSSELNVNALLLGDSALYLCASSLVGGGNEQFFGPGTRLTVL.

V usage is TRBV12-5 and J usage is TRBJ1-6; D not resolved. The germline gives CDR1 LGHNT, CDR2 FRNRAP. The V gene lost 0 bases and the J gene lost 0 bases, with 12 bases spanning the gap. The CDR3 covers 18 residues. As DNA, the CDR3 is TGTGCTAGTGGTTTGGTACAACAGAAGAACTCCTATAATTCACCCCTCCACTTT. Translation gives CASGLVQQKNSYNSPLHF.

Regarding this clone: The same CDR3 arises from other DNA sequences in this sample as well. The CDR3 is CASSYGAEPQHF. CDR3 in DNA: TGTGCCAGCAGTTACGGGGCGGAGCCCCAGCATTTT. This chain connects TRBV6-6 to TRBJ1-5, with D perhaps TRBD1 (5 bases). This CDR3 spans 12 amino acids. Trimming took off 2 bases at V and 8 bases at J, with 7 bases between the two ends. The V gene's germline CDR1 is MNHNY and CDR2 SVGAGI (reference sequence).

The genes are TRBV7-9 and TRBJ1-5; D unresolved. The CDR3 is 15 residues long. Germline V gives CDR1 SEHNR, CDR2 FQNEAQ (reference sequence). Between the trimmed V and J ends, which lost 2 bases and 7 bases, there was a span of 15 bases. In DNA, the CDR3 is TGTGCCAGCAGCTTACAAGGCACTGAGGGACAGCCCCAGCATTTT. Encoded protein: CASSLQGTEGQPQHF.

This clone occurred once. This chain links TRBV19 with TRBJ1-2; 10 bases align to TRBD1. Trimming at V came to 6 bases and at J to 5 bases, leaving 15 bases not matched to a gene. CDR1 LNHDA and CDR2 SQIVND come from the germline V gene (reference sequence). The CDR3 loop spans 17 amino acids. CDR3 DNA sequence: TGTGCCAGTAGCGGGGGGGACAGGGGTTCCTCCCTTTATGGCTACACCTTC. Protein: CASSGGDRGSSLYGYTF. Filled out from reference TRBV19 and TRBJ1-2, the complete variable domain reads DGGITQSPKYLFRKEGQNVTLSCEQNLNHDAMYWYRQDPGQGLRLIYYSQIVNDFQKGDIAEGYSVSREKKESFPLTVTSAQKNPTAFYLCASSGGDRGSSLYGYTFGSGTRLTVV.

This clone has a single count. The chain couples TRBV4-2 to TRBJ1-2; D is possibly TRBD1 (6 bases). The CDR3 loop spans 14 amino acids. Germline V gene data show CDR1 as LGHNA and CDR2 as YNFKEQ. Trimming took 0 bases from V and 8 from J, leaving 13 bases between them. The DNA of the CDR3 is TGTGCCAGCAGCCAAGAGTTACAGGGCGGCGGCTACACCTTC. It translates to CASSQELQGGGYTF.

The chain joins TRBV6-5 to TRBJ1-2, with 9 bases identical to TRBD1. The junction had 9 bases not matched to a gene; V was cut back by 2 bases and J by 8 bases. Germline V lookup: CDR1 MNHEY, CDR2 SVGAGI. This CDR3 has 15 amino acids. CDR3: CASSYDVTGGWGYTF. CDR3 nucleotides: TGTGCCAGCAGTTACGATGTGACAGGGGGTTGGGGCTACACCTTC.

V is TRBV9 and J is TRBJ2-3; 7 bases agree with TRBD2. The CDR3 loop spans 13 amino acids. The V gene end was trimmed by 3 bases and the J gene end by 10 bases; junction bases not matched to a gene: 8. Germline V gene data show CDR1 as SGDLS and CDR2 as YYNGEE. CDR3 nucleotides: TGTGCCAGCAGCGCTAGCGGTGGGGAGTCGCAGTATTTT. Protein product: CASSASGGESQYF.

The chain links TRBV5-1 to TRBJ2-2; 7 bases line up with TRBD1. V shed 4 bases and J 3 bases; nucleotides not matched to a gene: 6. The germline gives CDR1 SGHRS, CDR2 YFSETQ. CDR3 length equals 15 residues. The CDR3 reads CASSPGQLYTGELFF. The CDR3 DNA is TGCGCCAGCAGCCCGGGACAGCTGTACACCGGGGAGCTGTTTTTT.

The chain joins TRBV6-6 to TRBJ2-7; TRBD1 matches at 7 bases. Germline-derived CDR1 and CDR2 are MNHNY and SVGAGI (reference sequence). V trimming: 2 bases; J trimming: 5 bases; junction bases outside the gene matches: 3. The CDR3 is 13 residues long. CDR3 in amino acids: CASSYQGVDEQYF. CDR3 nucleotide sequence: TGTGCCAGCAGTTACCAGGGGGTAGACGAGCAGTACTTC.

The V and J genes are TRBV30 and TRBJ1-6; 7 nucleotides agree with TRBD1. The J segment lost 8 bases and the V segment lost 0 bases, leaving 7 bases of the junction unmatched. The V gene's germline CDR1 is GTSNPN and CDR2 SVGIG (reference sequence). The length of the CDR3 is 15 residues. This CDR3 reads CAWSVRGTVHSPLHF. In DNA, the CDR3 is TGTGCCTGGAGTGTAAGGGGGACAGTACATTCACCCCTCCACTTT.

The V call is TRBV4-2, the J call TRBJ2-1; TRBD2 aligns across 8 bases. Trimming took 0 bases from V and 7 from J; bases not matched to a gene: 8. The CDR3 loop spans 16 amino acids. Per germline, CDR1 LGHNA and CDR2 YNFKEQ. The CDR3 sequence is CASSQDSREGRNEQFF. Here the CDR3 DNA reads TGTGCCAGCAGCCAAGATTCCCGGGAGGGAAGGAATGAGCAGTTCTTC.

The V gene is TRBV6-4, the J gene TRBJ2-1, with 9 bases fitting TRBD2. The CDR3 consists of 17 residues. J was trimmed by 6 bases and V by 6 bases; bases with no gene match: 15. CDR1 and CDR2 from the germline V gene are MRHNA and SNTAGT. For the CDR3, the DNA is TGTGCCAGCAGCCCCAAACGGGGCGGGGGGGATTTCAATGAGCAGTTCTTC. Translation gives CASSPKRGGGDFNEQFF.

The chain uses TRBV4-1 and TRBJ2-2; D call uncertain. Germline V gene sequence: CDR1 MGHRA, CDR2 YSYEKL. Trimming left V 4 bases short and J 0 bases short, with 15 bases between. The CDR3 totals 17 residues. CDR3 sequence (DNA): TGCGCCAGCAGCCGTTATTCACACACCGCGAACACCGGGGAGCTGTTTTTT. It codes for CASSRYSHTANTGELFF.

The chain links TRBV5-1 to TRBJ2-7; D remains unclear. CDR3 length equals 14 residues. Per the germline V gene, CDR1 is SGHRS and CDR2 is YFSETQ. V shed 2 bases and J shed 2 bases, with 11 bases lying between them. In DNA, the CDR3 is TGCGCCAGCAGCTTAGAGCCCCCCGCCTACGAGCAGTACTTC. Amino acids: CASSLEPPAYEQYF. Supplemented by reference TRBV5-1 and TRBJ2-7, the full variable domain reads KAGVTQTPRYLIKTRGQQVTLSCSPISGHRSVSWYQQTPGQGLQFLFEYFSETQRNKGNFPGRFSGRQFSNSRSEMNVSTLELGDSALYLCASSLEPPAYEQYFGPGTRLTVT.